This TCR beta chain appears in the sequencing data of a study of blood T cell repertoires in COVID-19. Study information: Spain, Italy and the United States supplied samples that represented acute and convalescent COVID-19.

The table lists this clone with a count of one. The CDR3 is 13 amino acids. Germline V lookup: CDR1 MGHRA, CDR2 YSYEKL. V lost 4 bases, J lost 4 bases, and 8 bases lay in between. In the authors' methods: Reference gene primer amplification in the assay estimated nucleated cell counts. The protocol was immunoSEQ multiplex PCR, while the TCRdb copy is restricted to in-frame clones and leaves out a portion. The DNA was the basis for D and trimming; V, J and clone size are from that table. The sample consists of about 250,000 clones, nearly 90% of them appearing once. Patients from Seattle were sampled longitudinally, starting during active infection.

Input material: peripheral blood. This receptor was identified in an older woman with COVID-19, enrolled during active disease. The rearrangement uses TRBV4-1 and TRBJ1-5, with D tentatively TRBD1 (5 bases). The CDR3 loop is CASSRTQNQPQHF. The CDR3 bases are TGCGCCAGCAGCCGGACACAAAATCAGCCCCAGCATTTT.